This TCR beta chain was captured by sequencing in a study of response to subunit inactivated influenza vaccine. Study-wide results and limits: It was the authors' suggestion that each seasonal influenza vaccination recruits few new T cells.

TCRdb reanalysed the RT-PCR reads using MiXCR and keeps one entry per CDR3 protein. The sample contains under 800,000 distinct CDR3 sequences, roughly 14% of which appear only once. On this clonotype: Its antigen remains unidentified.

The sequence was obtained from a middle-aged man who received an inactivated influenza vaccine. Sample: PBMCs from blood, taken approximately 15 days before vaccination.

This CDR3 is CAISGTTQPQHF. The CDR3 region has the DNA TGTGCCATCAGCGGTACCACTCAGCCCCAGCATTTT. The chain has TRBV10-3 and TRBJ1-5; D is unresolved. With 6 bases removed from V and 6 bases from J, the gap between germline ends came to 9 bases. CDR3 length: 12 residues. Per the germline V gene, CDR1 is ENHRY and CDR2 is SYGVKD.